The next 16 T cell receptor beta chains were all read from a single sample in a study of blood T cell repertoires in COVID-19 (dated by TCRdb to the early 2020s). The library came from the immunoSEQ multiplex PCR assay. The immuneACCESS repertoire file appears here via TCRdb, limited to in-frame rearrangements. These files lack a portion of the clones; in checked studies, under half of the deficit traces to unresolved V genes, and the cause of the others is not known. This sample holds under 130,000 clones; around 79% were observed only once. The ten biggest clones cover under 25% of the sample. Sequencing was performed on peripheral blood. These TCRs come from a man in his sixties or seventies with active or convalescent COVID-19.

The chain joins TRBV7-3 to TRBJ2-1, with a tentative D call TRBD2 (5 bases). V lost 2 bases, J lost 0 bases, and 8 bases lay in between. CDR1 SGHTA and CDR2 FQGTGA come from the germline V gene. This CDR3 spans 15 amino acids. The CDR3 DNA reads as TGTGCCAGCAGCTTACCTGGGAGCTCCTACAATGAGCAGTTCTTC. It translates to CASSLPGSSYNEQFF.

Only a few counts were recorded for this clone. V usage is TRBV12-3 or TRBV12-4 and J usage is TRBJ1-1, with D hard to call. V lost 5 bases, J lost 3 bases, and 7 bases lay in between. CDR3 size: 12 residues. The CDR3 region has the DNA TGTGCCAGCAGTCCCTCCGACACTGAAGCTTTCTTT. It codes for CASSPSDTEAFF.

This sequence joins TRBV6-1 and TRBJ1-5; D remains ambiguous. V lost 3 bases to trimming and J lost 2 bases, with 11 bases between them. CDR3 length equals 15 residues. Germline V gene sequence: CDR1 MNHNS, CDR2 SASEGT. CDR3 DNA sequence: TGTGCCAGCAGTGATGTGGGTGAGGGCAATCAGCCCCAGCATTTT. The encoded protein is CASSDVGEGNQPQHF.

The CDR3 spells CSAADKNTGELFF. The CDR3 nucleotides are TGCAGCGCCGCGGACAAGAACACCGGGGAGCTGTTTTTT. This chain uses TRBV29-1 with TRBJ2-2; maybe TRBD1 (5 bases). CDR1 is SQVTM, CDR2 ANQGSEA, per germline. This CDR3 has 13 amino acids. Trimming took 7 bases from V and 1 from J, leaving 10 bases between them.

The V and J genes are TRBV10-3 and TRBJ2-7, with TRBD1 identical over 8 bases. The germline V gene has CDR1 ENHRY and CDR2 SYGVKD. CDR3 length equals 14 residues. J lost 1 base, V lost 2 bases, and 1 base had no gene match. The CDR3 loop reads CAISEDRGSYEQYF. The CDR3 DNA sequence: TGTGCCATCAGTGAGGACAGGGGATCCTACGAGCAGTACTTC.

This chain links TRBV29-1 with TRBJ2-3; perhaps TRBD1 as D (6 bases). CDR1 SQVTM and CDR2 ANQGSEA come from the germline V gene. This CDR3 is built from 13 residues. V was pared by 1 base and J by 2 bases, with 7 bases between. CDR3 loop: CSVEGDTTDTQYF. The CDR3 DNA reads TGCAGCGTTGAAGGGGACACCACAGATACGCAGTATTTT.

This clone was recorded a few times. In DNA form, the CDR3 reads TGTGCCAGCAGCTTCCGGGACAGGGGAACTAATGAAAAACTGTTTTTT. Residues: CASSFRDRGTNEKLFF. The chain joins TRBV7-2 to TRBJ1-4, with 10 bases fitting TRBD1. Germline V gene lookup returns CDR1 SGHTA and CDR2 FQGNSA. This CDR3 has 16 amino acids. The ends lost 3 bases at V and 1 base at J; junction bases unmatched: 2.

The chain recombines TRBV27 with TRBJ2-1; no clear D. The CDR3 totals 19 residues. Trimming removed 5 bases at V and 2 bases at J, with 25 bases between. Looked up from germline, CDR1 is MNHEY and CDR2 is SMNVEV (reference sequence). The CDR3 nucleotides are TGTGCCAGCAGTCCTTTAACATTCTCACGCGGAAGGACCTACAATGAGCAGTTCTTC. Translating gives CASSPLTFSRGRTYNEQFF.

This clone appeared many times. The rearrangement joins TRBV28 to TRBJ1-6, with D hard to call. Germline lookup yields CDR1 MDHEN and CDR2 SYDVKM. The CDR3 has 19 residues. Trimming pared 2 bases from V and 0 bases from J, leaving 17 bases between. The CDR3 reads CASSLITDTASSYNSPLHF. DNA for the CDR3: TGTGCCAGCAGTTTAATAACGGATACCGCTAGCTCCTATAATTCACCCCTCCACTTT.

The chain joins TRBV4-1 to TRBJ1-6; no clear D. Per germline, CDR1 MGHRA and CDR2 YSYEKL. The CDR3 spans 15 residues. Trimming removed 1 base at V and 10 bases at J, with 14 bases between. DNA of the CDR3: TGCGCCAGCAGCCAAGGTGAACAACGGGTCTCACCCCTCCACTTT. Protein product: CASSQGEQRVSPLHF.

The rearrangement links TRBV5-4 to TRBJ2-7; 7 bases match TRBD1. Germline-derived CDR1 and CDR2 are SGHNT and YYREEE (reference sequence). Trimming at V came to 0 bases and at J to 8 bases, leaving 5 bases not matched to a gene. This CDR3 contains 13 residues. The CDR3: CASSLGQGVKQYF. The CDR3 coding sequence is TGTGCCAGCAGCTTGGGACAGGGAGTAAAGCAGTACTTC.

V usage is TRBV7-2 and J usage is TRBJ2-7, with 10 positions matching TRBD1. The junction had 5 bases not matched to a gene; V was cut back by 6 bases and J by 3 bases. Per germline, CDR1 SGHTA and CDR2 FQGNSA. The CDR3 is made up of 14 amino acids. CDR3 sequence reads: CASSSRTGGYEQYF. In DNA form, the CDR3 reads TGTGCCAGCAGTTCAAGGACAGGGGGCTACGAGCAGTACTTC.

This clone was detected a few times. This chain joins TRBV3-1 (or the pseudogene TRBV3-2) and TRBJ2-3, with TRBD2 matching 8 bases. With V trimmed by 1 base and J by 11 bases, 11 bases remained unmatched. CDR3 length: 15 residues. Germline V gene sequence: CDR1 LGHDT, CDR2 YNNKEL (reference sequence). The CDR3 here is CASSQVRDSGVGQYF. The DNA of the CDR3 is TGTGCCAGCAGCCAAGTGAGGGATAGCGGGGTAGGGCAGTATTTT.

The rearrangement joins TRBV7-2 to TRBJ2-7; maybe TRBD1 (6 bases). From germline, CDR1 is SGHTA and CDR2 FQGNSA. The V end lost 3 bases, the J end lost 2 bases, and 11 bases lay between the germline ends. The CDR3 spans 14 residues. The CDR3 loop reads CASSFGQGPYEQYF. The DNA for the CDR3 is TGTGCCAGCAGCTTTGGGCAGGGGCCCTACGAGCAGTACTTC.

This clone was counted only a few times. The gene calls are TRBV19 and TRBJ1-6; D is ambiguous. CDR1 and CDR2 (germline): LNHDA, SQIVND (reference sequence). The germline V and J ends were trimmed by 5 bases and 4 bases, with 9 bases remaining between them. There are 14 residues in the CDR3. The CDR3 protein is CASSASVYNSPLHF. DNA for the CDR3: TGTGCCAGTAGTGCGTCCGTTTATAATTCACCCCTCCACTTT.

The chain couples TRBV2 to TRBJ1-2, with TRBD1 matching over 7 bases. The J segment lost 5 bases and the V segment lost 2 bases, leaving 5 bases of the junction unmatched. CDR1 and CDR2 (germline): SNHLY, FYNNEI. The CDR3 totals 14 residues. CDR3 in amino acids: CASSERGQSYGYTF. The CDR3 DNA follows: TGTGCCAGCAGTGAAAGGGGGCAGTCTTATGGCTACACCTTC.